Each of the 13 T cell receptor beta chains below was sequenced from the same sample in a study of T-cell memory formation after mild COVID-19 (dated by TCRdb to the early 2020s). Library method: 5' RACE. The instrument given in TCRdb is Illumina NovaSeq 6000. TCRdb applied fastp at Q25 and MiXCR to the public reads, then kept only in-frame beta chains. Entries are consolidated by CDR3 protein sequence, retaining the most common genes and DNA. This sample has hundreds of thousands of distinct CDR3 sequences in its table, and over 15% of those were observed once. Of the sample, roughly 8% is held by the ten largest clones. The sample consisted of PBMCs or a T cell subset sorted from them (not recorded which). Receptors originate from an adult woman who had mild COVID-19 (a few samples of this study predate the infection). The sample titles of this study are shuffled in the database, so cell type and time point are left out; the donor was told from shared clones.

The genes are TRBV7-2 and TRBJ2-1, with a weak D call TRBD2 (5 bases). The CDR3 has 11 residues. Germline CDR1 and CDR2: SGHTA and FQGNSA. V shed 4 bases and J shed 12 bases, with 10 bases lying between them. The CDR3: CASSSAAGQFF. DNA for the CDR3: TGTGCCAGCAGCTCCGCGGCGGGGCAGTTCTTC.

The CDR3: CSAGPGLAGARSYNEQFF. The CDR3 region has the DNA TGCAGTGCTGGACCGGGACTAGCGGGGGCACGCTCCTACAATGAGCAGTTCTTC. The rearrangement links TRBV20-1 to TRBJ2-1, with 14 bases fitting TRBD2. Losses at the gene ends were 5 bases for V and 0 bases for J; bases not matched to a gene: 9. CDR3 size: 18 residues. The V gene's germline CDR1 is DFQATT and CDR2 SNEGSKA (reference sequence).

The table lists this clonotype with a few counts. The chain recombines TRBV9 with TRBJ2-7; TRBD1 is a possible D gene (7 bases). This CDR3 comprises 16 residues. Germline CDR1 is SGDLS and CDR2 is YYNGEE. V was pared by 4 bases and J by 2 bases, with 19 bases between. CDR3 sequence reads: CASSPRGGTAPYEQYF. DNA for the CDR3: TGTGCCAGCAGCCCGAGAGGGGGGACAGCACCCTACGAGCAGTACTTC.

The table lists this clonotype with a few counts. V gene TRBV3-1 combines with J gene TRBJ1-4, with D possibly matching TRBD1 (5 bases). Between the trimmed V and J ends, which lost 1 base and 6 bases, there was a span of 15 bases. The CDR3 length is 16 residues. CDR1 is LGHDT, CDR2 YNNKEL, per germline (reference sequence). The CDR3 sequence: CASSQGRGRAYEKLFF. CDR3 DNA sequence: TGTGCCAGCAGCCAAGGAAGGGGCAGGGCCTATGAAAAACTGTTTTTT.

The chain links TRBV12-3 or TRBV12-4 to TRBJ2-7; 9 positions match TRBD1. The junction had 10 bases not matched to a gene; V was cut back by 5 bases and J by 5 bases. This CDR3 has 15 amino acids. The CDR3 DNA follows: TGTGCCAGCAGTCCTTCCGGGACAGGGACCCACGAGCAGTACTTC. Translation gives CASSPSGTGTHEQYF.

This clonotype was seen a handful of times. The chain combines TRBV15 with TRBJ2-1; 10 bases fit TRBD2. In germline, CDR1 is LNHNV, CDR2 YYDKDF (reference sequence). The CDR3 totals 16 residues. V shed 1 base, J shed 9 bases, and the junction held 9 bases outside the gene matches. The CDR3 region is CATSRGGTSGAGEQFF. CDR3 DNA sequence: TGTGCCACCAGCAGAGGAGGAACTAGCGGGGCAGGTGAGCAGTTCTTC.

V and J are TRBV29-1 and TRBJ1-5; the D gene is possibly TRBD1 (6 bases). Germline assignment: CDR1 SQVTM and CDR2 ANQGSEA. This CDR3 contains 14 residues. V gave up 6 bases and J gave up 0 bases, with 12 bases separating them. The CDR3 here is CSVRGHNSNQPQHF. CDR3 DNA sequence: TGCAGCGTGCGGGGGCATAATAGCAATCAGCCCCAGCATTTT.

This clonotype was counted a few times. The rearrangement uses TRBV5-8 and TRBJ1-5; D is perhaps TRBD1 (5 bases). The CDR3 runs to 16 residues. Germline V gene sequence: CDR1 SGHTS, CDR2 YDEGEE. Trimming took 0 bases from V and 5 from J, leaving 15 bases between them. CDR3 DNA: TGTGCCAGCAGCTTGGGGGACCTCCAAAACGATCAGCCCCAGCATTTT. This sequence encodes CASSLGDLQNDQPQHF.

V gene TRBV11-2 combines with J gene TRBJ2-3; D is possibly TRBD1 (6 bases). The V end lost 1 base, the J end lost 0 bases, and 14 bases lay between the germline ends. From germline, CDR1 is SGHAT and CDR2 FQNNGV. This CDR3 comprises 17 residues. In DNA form, the CDR3 reads TGTGCCAGCAGCTTAGGATACAGGGAATTGAGCACAGATACGCAGTATTTT. It codes for CASSLGYRELSTDTQYF. The variable domain in full, completed from reference TRBV11-2 and TRBJ2-3, reads EAGVAQSPRYKIIEKRQSVAFWCNPISGHATLYWYQQILGQGPKLLIQFQNNGVVDDSQLPKDRFSAERLKGVDSTLKIQPAKLEDSAVYLCASSLGYRELSTDTQYFGPGTRLTVL.

This clonotype was seen only a few times. The chain is built from TRBV5-8 and TRBJ1-4; 7 bases align to TRBD1. The CDR3 sequence is 14 residues long. Germline lookup yields CDR1 SGHTS and CDR2 YDEGEE. V dropped 2 bases and J dropped 8; count of bases not matched to a gene: 6. CDR3 bases: TGTGCCAGCAGCTTTGGAGGGGGCCAAGAAAAACTGTTTTTT. It encodes CASSFGGGQEKLFF.

This clonotype was counted between two and nine times. The chain has TRBV2 and TRBJ2-7; 8 bases are a match to TRBD1. The germline V gene has CDR1 SNHLY and CDR2 FYNNEI. The CDR3 is 16 amino acids. V lost 7 bases, J lost 2 bases, and 13 bases stayed unmatched. In DNA, the CDR3 is TGTGCCAGCACCGGAGGGGCAGGGGGCTCAACCTACGAGCAGTACTTC. This codes for CASTGGAGGSTYEQYF.

This sequence joins TRBV14 and TRBJ1-1; D unresolved. Germline V gene sequence: CDR1 SGHDN, CDR2 FVKESK. Deletions cut 2 bases from V and 1 base from J, with 17 bases between. CDR3 length: 17 amino acids. Here the CDR3 DNA reads TGTGCCAGCAGCCAATACTTGGTTGACTTCCCGAACACTGAAGCTTTCTTT. Its translation is CASSQYLVDFPNTEAFF.

This clonotype was found many times. This chain uses TRBV9 with TRBJ1-6, with D perhaps TRBD1 (6 bases). V shed 4 bases and J shed 7 bases, with 15 bases lying between them. CDR1 is SGDLS, CDR2 YYNGEE, per germline. CDR3 length equals 15 residues. The CDR3 spells CASSPAGGGNSPLHF. CDR3 bases: TGTGCCAGCAGCCCCGCCGGCGGGGGCAATTCACCCCTCCACTTT.